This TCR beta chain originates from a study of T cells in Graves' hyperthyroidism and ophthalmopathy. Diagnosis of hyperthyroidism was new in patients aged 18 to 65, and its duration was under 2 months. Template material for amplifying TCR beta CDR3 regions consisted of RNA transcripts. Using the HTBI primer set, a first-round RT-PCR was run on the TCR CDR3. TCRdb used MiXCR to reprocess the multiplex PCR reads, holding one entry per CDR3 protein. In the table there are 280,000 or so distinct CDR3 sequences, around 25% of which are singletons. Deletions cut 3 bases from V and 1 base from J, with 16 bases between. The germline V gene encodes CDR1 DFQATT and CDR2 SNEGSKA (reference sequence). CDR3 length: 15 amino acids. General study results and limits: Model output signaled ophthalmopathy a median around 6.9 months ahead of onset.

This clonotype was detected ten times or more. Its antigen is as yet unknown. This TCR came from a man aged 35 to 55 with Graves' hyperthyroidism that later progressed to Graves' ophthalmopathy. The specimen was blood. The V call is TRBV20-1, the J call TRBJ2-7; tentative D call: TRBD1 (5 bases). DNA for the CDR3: TGCAGTGCTAGGGGGCGTCCGCCTAAGTCCTACGAGCAGTACTTC. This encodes CSARGRPPKSYEQYF.